A single sample gave rise to the 4 T cell receptor beta chains below, sequenced in a study of identical twins. TCRdb passed the 5' RACE reads through MiXCR, listing each CDR3 protein once. Among approximately 230,000 distinct CDR3 sequences listed, 6.5% were seen once. These data are also associated with another study on T cells expressing NK-cell markers.

What was sequenced was CD8+ T cells sorted from blood. These TCRs come from a woman aged 18-29 years in good health.

The chain carries TRBV7-2 and TRBJ2-1; no reliable D call. This CDR3 is built from 13 residues. Germline CDR1 SGHTA, CDR2 FQGNSA. Trimming took 1 base from V and 8 from J, leaving 9 bases between them. CDR3 sequence: CASSLGVAYEQFF. The CDR3 nucleotides are TGTGCCAGCAGCTTAGGAGTAGCTTATGAGCAGTTCTTC.

This clonotype was detected only a few times. The V call is TRBV20-1, the J call TRBJ1-5; D perhaps matches TRBD1 (6 bases). Trimming left V 6 bases short and J 0 bases short, with 15 bases between. Germline loops: CDR1 DFQATT, CDR2 SNEGSKA (reference sequence). This CDR3 region has 15 residues. The CDR3 loop reads CSALKGQDSNQPQHF. The CDR3 bases are TGCAGTGCCCTCAAGGGACAAGATAGCAATCAGCCCCAGCATTTT.

This clonotype was found a few times. V and J are TRBV7-2 and TRBJ1-5, with 7 bases aligning to TRBD1. With 8 bases clipped from V and 6 bases from J, the junction kept 13 bases outside the gene matches. The CDR3 consists of 15 residues. In germline, CDR1 is SGHTA, CDR2 FQGNSA. The CDR3 sequence is CASGQTGKEGQPQHF. CDR3 sequence (DNA): TGTGCCAGCGGTCAGACAGGGAAGGAGGGTCAGCCCCAGCATTTT.

This clonotype was detected ten times or more. The chain couples TRBV4-3 to TRBJ2-7; tentative D call: TRBD2 (6 bases). Per the germline V gene, CDR1 is LGHNA and CDR2 is YSLEER. V was pared by 2 bases and J by 2 bases, with 13 bases between. This CDR3 is built from 15 residues. CDR3 DNA sequence: TGCGCCAGCAGCCAATCCCGATGGGGGGCCTACGAGCAGTACTTC. Translated: CASSQSRWGAYEQYF.